This T cell receptor beta chain came from a study of cytomegalovirus exposure and HLA in healthy donors (dated by TCRdb to 2016 to 2017). About the full investigation: In an earlier analysis of some 550 of the donors, about 270 Gb of sequence data and 100 million or so unique TCR beta sequences from about 190 million T cells were reported. An early release covering 500 to 750 HLA-typed donors comprised approximately 300 gigabases of sequencing data and approximately 85 million unique TCR sequences. Of the 300 to 500 genotyped donors, less than 85% were placed in the genetic ancestry cluster associated with self-reported Caucasian donors. The study was designed to test whether signatures of past pathogen exposure could be identified by cataloging public T cell receptors. Using immunosequencing, the study profiled T cell repertoires from fewer than 850 subjects and related those repertoires to cytomegalovirus serostatus. A separate validation cohort of 100 to 150 different subjects was used in addition to the 666-subject first cohort. To predict cytomegalovirus infection status, the study brought together high-throughput TCR immunosequencing, statistical association of individual TCRs with disease status, and machine learning. To study patterns of TCR occurrence, a later analysis re-analyzed previously published TCR beta repertoires from just over 650 donors and added high-resolution HLA genotyping. In the later analysis, no new phenotypic data were used to find candidate immune exposures; instead, reliance was placed on TCR beta sequences and their occurrence across donors. To decide whether each TCR beta V gene segment behaved as functional or pseudogenic, an earlier analysis of over 500 of the donors relied on high-throughput TCR beta sequencing. Donor age, sex, ethnicity and CMV serostatus were collected together with the repertoire data. A later genetic analysis took genome-wide SNP genotypes for about 55% of the 666 donors and used that subset as a discovery cohort. All discovery cohort repertoires had been generated on a single sequencing platform. Both class I and class II loci were covered by HLA typing, at four-digit resolution. The number of typed donors differed by locus: roughly 629-640 for A, B, C, DRB1 and DQB1; 522 for DQA1; 606 for DPA1; and roughly 450 for DPB1. Because of strong linkage in the cohort, 5 or 6 DR-DQ haplotypes were treated as single units for association and clustering. Across approximately 400 genotyped donors of the cohort, an average of approximately 200,000 unique TCR beta nucleotide sequences per donor were sequenced, and approximately 19% of those sequences were non-productive.

Relative to germline, V is 6 bases shorter and J is 7 bases shorter, with 19 bases between their ends. CDR1 SNHLY and CDR2 FYNNEI are derived from the germline V gene. The CDR3 goes from the cysteine to the phenylalanine over 15 residues. Of the read, only the CDR3 DNA is kept; its 45 bases are in frame from base 1. The cohort consisted of more than 650 healthy bone marrow donors. All cohort members were sampled while nominally healthy, although unrecorded immune exposures were likely present. The donor tested CMV seropositive, placing the donor among the 289 seropositive members of the cohort. A peripheral blood sample was provided by each donor, and peripheral blood mononuclear cells were used for TCR beta sequencing. The Qiagen DNeasy Blood Extraction Kit was used to extract genomic DNA from the blood cell samples. Libraries were made using the immunoSEQ multiplex PCR assay. A mixture of 60 forward primers for TCR Vbeta segments and 13 reverse primers for TCR Jbeta segments was used in the multiplex PCR. The CDR3 region of rearranged TCR beta genes was amplified from genomic DNA by a multiplex PCR assay. On the Illumina HiSeq System, the amplified TCR beta libraries were sequenced as 87-base-pair reads. The original methods were these. A later analysis counted about 82 million unique TCR beta chains across the 550 to 750 repertoires, and around 12 million of these chains were shared by at least two donors. Raw reads were error-corrected and collapsed into unique sequences with a nearest-neighbor algorithm that merged closely related sequences to remove PCR and sequencing errors. V, D and J gene segments were assigned by aligning CDR3 sequences to IMGT reference sequences. Each retained sequence needed at least a six-nucleotide match to both a V gene segment and a J gene segment. A rearrangement was called productive if the CDR3 had no stop codons and remained in frame with V and J, and every other rearrangement was called non-productive. Following IMGT convention, CDR3 was defined as the stretch from the second conserved V-encoded cysteine up to the conserved J-encoded phenylalanine. Sequences without an unambiguous match to a single V gene segment were excluded from the earlier analysis of over 500 of the donors. In an earlier analysis of 500 to 750 of the donors, V segments were called functional above 56.7% productive rearrangements and were called segregating when the between-donor standard deviation exceeded 5%. A statistical classification framework was developed to diagnose cytomegalovirus status using the catalog of TCR beta chain sequences. In a later analysis, V and J genes were assigned by comparing TCR nucleotide sequences against IMGT/GENE-DB human TR gene sequences. Using the TCRdist pipeline, a later analysis assigned CDR3 sequences along with most-parsimonious VDJ recombination scenarios. A later analysis defined each TCR beta chain by its CDR3 amino acid sequence plus V-gene family, and excluded reads lacking a unique V-gene family. To address suspected cross-contamination and a sequencing artifact, a later analysis removed some 620 highly shared, low-generation-probability nucleotide sequences. For each public chain, a later analysis derived a clonal expansion index from normalized ranks of inferred template counts within each repertoire. In a later analysis, generation probabilities were computed using a VDJ recombination model fitted to out-of-frame rearrangements, and the results were checked against IGoR. A later analysis scored TCR-TCR, TCR-HLA and TCR-CMV co-occurrence with hypergeometric tests, applying a repertoire-size bias correction to TCR pairs. False discovery rates were estimated in a later analysis by permuting HLA or CMV assignments 20 times. In a later analysis, co-occurring TCRs were grouped using DBSCAN, and TCRdist sequence similarity was added for clustering within HLA-allele-positive subsets. Co-occurrence clustering excluded repertoires with fewer than 30,000 or more than 120,000 public chains, plus five with anomalous nucleotide sharing. The table comes from immuneACCESS by way of TCRdb, which keeps in-frame sequences with V and J called. Part of the clones is missing from these tables; in studies checked, under half for an unresolved V gene and the rest for unknown reasons. The D gene and trimming were derived from the DNA, and the V and J assignments and clone size from that table. The sample contains approximately 110,000 clones, around three quarters of them found a single time. The ten largest make up around 5.1% of the sample.

Findings and caveats that apply to the study as a whole: When HLA alleles, especially DR and DQ, strongly co-occurred, TCR associations were difficult to assign to individual alleles. The study gave a list of about 150 TCR beta chains associated with cytomegalovirus. An earlier analysis of around 540 of the donors showed that most TCR beta V segments appeared in productive rearrangements either about 87% or about 30% of the time, which broadly matched IMGT annotations. Most CMV-associated TCR beta chains appeared to be HLA-restricted in a later analysis, and the HLA associations seemed to be driven largely by CMV exposure. A cluster of highly shared sequence variants was judged likely to be a technical artifact of the sequencing pipeline. Because HLA typing was missing for some donors at each locus, association tests included only the typed subset. At a false discovery rate of 0.05, a later analysis linked 16,951 TCR beta sequences to specific HLA alleles. Correlated functional status among segregating V segments might reflect linkage disequilibrium, but an unknown experimental factor could not be ruled out. A later genetic analysis associated a missense DCLRE1C variant with V-gene and J-gene trimming of TCR beta chains, and an independent cohort replicated the association. The classifier was reported to diagnose cytomegalovirus status with high specificity and sensitivity in both the original and validation cohorts. According to a later genetic analysis, donors in an Asian-associated ancestry cluster had fewer N-insertions in productive TCRs than the approximately 710-donor mean. Approximately 16 rarely observed V segments, including chromosome 9 orphons, were excluded from the earlier analysis of some 590 of the donors because counts were too low. Sequencing depth was assumed to be roughly uniform across donors in the presence/absence analyses, though that assumption may not hold. Three of the identified cytomegalovirus-associated TCR beta chains were confirmed in vitro to be specific for cytomegalovirus antigens. Across donors, most TCR sequences were observed very rarely, whereas some public TCRs were present in many individuals. Several of the top co-occurrence clusters appeared to be linked to parvovirus B19, influenza, CMV and Epstein-Barr virus, according to a later analysis. The 87-base-pair reads could not distinguish some IMGT-functional V segments, including TRBV6-2 and TRBV6-3, so those segments were excluded. A further reported finding was that TCR beta sequences accurately predicted the HLA-A and HLA-B alleles for most subjects in the first cohort. The only immune exposure information available for the cohort was CMV serostatus. According to the authors, the approach could potentially be generalized to other disease states and immunological phenotypes. In a later analysis, HLA-associated TCR beta chains were found to be more clonally expanded and to have lower generation probabilities than equally common non-associated chains. A later analysis found that TCR association rates varied across HLA loci, with DRB1 alleles showing the most associated TCRs and HLA-C alleles the fewest. The cohort was sequenced for TCR beta chains only, and without alpha or paired-chain data the features that could be detected were limited.

This clone turned up a few times. It lacks a known antigen. Within one base of it there is no much larger clone, and no base qualities were kept. The chain is made from TRBV2 and TRBJ2-1; a weak D assignment points to TRBD2 (6 bases agree). The clonotype comes from a female donor in good health and CMV-seropositive. The source material was PBMCs. The CDR3 in this case is CASSRGLGVKNEQFF. The sequenced DNA: TGTGCCAGCAGCCGGGGACTTGGGGTTAAGAATGAGCAGTTCTTC.